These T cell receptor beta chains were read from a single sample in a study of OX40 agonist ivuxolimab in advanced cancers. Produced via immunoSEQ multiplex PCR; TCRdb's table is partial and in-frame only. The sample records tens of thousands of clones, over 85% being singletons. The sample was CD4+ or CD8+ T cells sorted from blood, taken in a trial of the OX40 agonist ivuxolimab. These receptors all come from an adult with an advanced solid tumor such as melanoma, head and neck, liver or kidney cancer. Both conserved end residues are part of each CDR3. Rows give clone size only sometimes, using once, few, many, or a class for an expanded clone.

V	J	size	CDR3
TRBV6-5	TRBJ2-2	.	CASSYSSSGELFF
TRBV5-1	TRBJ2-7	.	CASSGTGYEQYF
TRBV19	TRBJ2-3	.	CASKDLESTDTQYF
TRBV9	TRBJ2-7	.	CASSFAGTGLYEQYF
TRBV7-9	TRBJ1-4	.	CASSTNGFRLFF
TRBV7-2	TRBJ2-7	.	CASTSFPGSSYEQYF
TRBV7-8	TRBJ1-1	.	CASSLTGGLTEAFF
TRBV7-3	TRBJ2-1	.	CASSLNPAGPSYNEQFF
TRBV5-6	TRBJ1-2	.	CASSQIQGGYTF
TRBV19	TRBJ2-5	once	CASSIQQDVETQYF
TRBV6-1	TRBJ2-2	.	CASSEGLAGVSGELFF
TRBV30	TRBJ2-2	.	CAWRLNTGELFF
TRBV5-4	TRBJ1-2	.	CASSLEVAQTGRGYTF
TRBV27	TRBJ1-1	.	CASSLGTEAFF
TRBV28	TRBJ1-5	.	CASSLEGATGRLSNQPQHF
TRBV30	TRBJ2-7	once	CAWSARKAYEQYF
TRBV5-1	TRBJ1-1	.	CASSATGFTEAFF
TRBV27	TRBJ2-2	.	CASTSNTGELFF
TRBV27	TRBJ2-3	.	CASSLYKGGERTDTQYF
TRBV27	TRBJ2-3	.	CASSEGDTQYF
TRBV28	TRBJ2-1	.	CASSLSGSYNEQFF
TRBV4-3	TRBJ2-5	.	CASSQDREETQYF